The text below deals with one T cell receptor beta chain. Its target is not known. This specimen belongs to a study of type 1 regulatory T cells. The V gene lost 4 bases and the J gene lost 0 bases, with 6 bases spanning the gap. The CDR3 is made up of 13 amino acids. Germline V CDR1 and CDR2: LNHDA, SQIVND (reference sequence). TCRdb called the reads again in MiXCR, with one record for every CDR3 protein. The sample consists of approximately 72,000 distinct CDR3 sequences, about three fifths of them appearing once. The origin of this receptor is a human donor in good health. The specimen was cultured T cells, either the whole culture or a sorted T cell fraction (not recorded which). As for subset: Tr1-enriched cell product generated in vitro against host alloantigens. The chain joins TRBV19 to TRBJ2-5; the D is unclear. The CDR3 region is CASSTPNQETQYF. As DNA, the CDR3 is TGTGCCAGTAGTACCCCCAACCAAGAGACCCAGTACTTC.